A selection of T cell receptor beta chains follows, all from one sample in a study of T cell responses to AZD1222 COVID-19 vaccine. Only in-frame clones appear in the TCRdb table, and some are missing; sequencing was by immunoSEQ multiplex PCR. This table has 150,000 to 160,000 clones, 88% appearing once. The source was peripheral blood, collected on day 0 of AZD1222 vaccination. Source of these receptors: an adult in good health. Each CDR3 is given with its conserved first and last residue. A D gene is named only where the DNA matches it firmly. Size is stated for part of the rows, as once, few or many counts, or as a class when the clone is expanded.

TRBV18	-	TRBJ2-1	TRBD1	TGTGCCAGCTCACCAGGGACAGGGTCATACAATGAGCAGTTCTTC	CASSPGTGSYNEQFF
TRBV6-5	once	TRBJ1-1	TRBD1	TGTGCCAGCAGTAAGGGACAGTTAAACACTGAAGCTTTCTTT	CASSKGQLNTEAFF
TRBV10-1	-	TRBJ1-2	TRBD1	TGCGCCAGCAGGGCCACCCACAGGGGGCAACGCTATGGCTACACCTTC	CASRATHRGQRYGYTF
TRBV28	-	TRBJ1-3	-	TGTGCCAGCAGTGCCGAACAGGGAGGAAACACCATATATTTT	CASSAEQGGNTIYF
TRBV7-2	-	TRBJ2-1	-	TGTGCCAGCAGCCTCGGACCGGATACTGAGCAGTTCTTC	CASSLGPDTEQFF
TRBV29-1	-	TRBJ2-3	TRBD2	TGCAGCGTTGTTGCTAGGAGCGGGGGCACAGATACGCAGTATTTT	CSVVARSGGTDTQYF
TRBV7-2	few	TRBJ2-5	-	TGTGCCAGCAGCAATTCCTGGGGGCGAGGTGAGACCCAGTACTTC	CASSNSWGRGETQYF
TRBV29-1	-	TRBJ1-1	-	TGCAGCGCCGCAAAATTAGGGGACACTGAAGCTTTCTTT	CSAAKLGDTEAFF
TRBV27	-	TRBJ1-6	-	TGTGCCAGCAGTCAACCGGGGAATTCACCCCTCCACTTT	CASSQPGNSPLHF
TRBV3-1/TRBV3-2	-	TRBJ2-7	-	TGTGCCAGCAGATTGGAGGGATCCTACGAGCAGTACTTC	CASRLEGSYEQYF
TRBV5-1	-	TRBJ2-2	-	TGCGCCAGCAGCTTTACAAGGGCCGGGGAGCTGTTTTTT	CASSFTRAGELFF
TRBV2	-	TRBJ1-6	-	TGTGCCAGCAGAAGAGCAGGGAGCTCCTATAATTCACCCCTCCACTTT	CASRRAGSSYNSPLHF
TRBV14	-	TRBJ2-7	-	TGTGCCAGCAGCCCCGTGTGGTTTGGGGCCCAGTACTTC	CASSPVWFGAQYF